A selection of T cell receptor beta chains follows, all from one sample in a study of regulatory and conventional T cells in RAG deficiency. Using immunoSEQ multiplex PCR, the repertoire was profiled, and TCRdb retains in-frame clones only, with some absent. The data contain some 19,000 clones, about 87% of them seen just once; the ten biggest clones take up approximately 1.4%. This same sample was also taken into another study, of regulatory T cells.

Sequenced material: Tregs sorted from blood. The receptor set was obtained from a human donor in good health. Each CDR3 is given with its conserved first and last residue. Fields, in order: clone size, J gene, V gene, D gene, CDR3 DNA, CDR3 protein. D genes are given only for firm matches. Some rows mark clone size as missing; the rest say once, few, many or name a class of expanded clone.

NA | TRBJ2-1 | TRBV7-6 | TRBD2 | TGTGCCAGCAGCCAAGGACTAGCGGGAGCCAATGAGCAGTTCTTC | CASSQGLAGANEQFF
NA | TRBJ2-1 | TRBV16 | TRBD1 | TGTGCCAGCAGCCAACTGGGACAGGTGTACGTGAATGAGCAGTTCTTC | CASSQLGQVYVNEQFF
NA | TRBJ2-1 | TRBV5-6 | NA | TGTGCCAGCAGCCTGGGGGGAGTTAATGAGCAGTTCTTC | CASSLGGVNEQFF
NA | TRBJ1-6 | TRBV6-1 | NA | TGTGCCAGCAGTAATTCGGGGGGATACAATTCACCCCTCCACTTT | CASSNSGGYNSPLHF
NA | TRBJ1-5 | TRBV10-3 | TRBD1 | TGTGCCATCAGTGAGCCCGGACAGGGACGCAATCAGCCCCAGCATTTT | CAISEPGQGRNQPQHF
NA | TRBJ2-6 | TRBV2 | NA | TGTGCCAGCAGTTTGGCGAGTCCGATACAAAGTCGGGCCAACGTCCTGACTTTC | CASSLASPIQSRANVLTF
once | TRBJ1-2 | TRBV28 | NA | TGTGCCAGCAGTTTACCCAGGCTTAACTATGGCTACACCTTC | CASSLPRLNYGYTF
NA | TRBJ1-2 | TRBV7-2 | NA | TGTGCCAGCAGCTCGTCGTCGCGTTACGACCTCTATGGCTACACCTTC | CASSSSSRYDLYGYTF
NA | TRBJ2-7 | TRBV23-1 | NA | TGCGCCAGCAGTCCTTCAGGAGAGCAGTACTTC | CASSPSGEQYF
NA | TRBJ1-6 | TRBV5-1 | NA | TGCGCCAGCAGCTTGGGGCTGGGAGCGAGCAATTCACCCCTCCACTTT | CASSLGLGASNSPLHF
once | TRBJ2-1 | TRBV1 | NA | TGCACCACCGGGGACAGCTCCTACAATGAGCAGTTCTTC | CTTGDSSYNEQFF
NA | TRBJ2-5 | TRBV18 | NA | TGTGCCAGCTCACCGAATAAAGAGACCCAGTACTTC | CASSPNKETQYF
NA | TRBJ1-2 | TRBV30 | TRBD1 | TGTGCCTGGAGTGAGACACAGGGGTTGGGGGGCTACACCTTC | CAWSETQGLGGYTF
NA | TRBJ1-1 | TRBV6-5 | NA | TGTGCCAGCAGTTCGAGGTTAAGGGACACTGAAGCTTTCTTT | CASSSRLRDTEAFF
NA | TRBJ2-2 | TRBV11-2 | TRBD1 | TGTGCCAGCAGCTTAAGGGGGCACGGGGAGCTGTTTTTT | CASSLRGHGELFF
NA | TRBJ2-1 | TRBV11-2 | TRBD1 | TGTGCCAGCAGCTTGAGACAGGGGGCAGAAAATGAGCAGTTCTTC | CASSLRQGAENEQFF
NA | TRBJ2-2 | TRBV7-9 | TRBD1 | TGTGCCAGCAGCTCAACCGGGACAGGGGTCGTGTACACCGGGGAGCTGTTTTTT | CASSSTGTGVVYTGELFF
NA | TRBJ1-2 | TRBV7-3 | TRBD1 | TGTGCCAGCATCCAAAGCCGGGACAGGGGCCCGAGCGATGGCTACACCTTC | CASIQSRDRGPSDGYTF
few | TRBJ1-1 | TRBV19 | NA | TGTGCCAGTAGACCCTACAGGGATACTGAAGCTTTCTTT | CASRPYRDTEAFF
NA | TRBJ1-2 | TRBV15 | NA | TGTGCCACCAGCAGAGATCAAAGGGGGAACATAAACGGCTACACCTTC | CATSRDQRGNINGYTF
once | TRBJ2-7 | TRBV20-1 | TRBD2 | TGCAGTGCCACGGGGGGGGGCGAGCAGTACTTC | CSATGGGEQYF
few | TRBJ1-5 | TRBV7-9 | NA | TGTGCCAGCAGCTTCGGGGTAGGCCAGCCCCAGCATTTT | CASSFGVGQPQHF
NA | TRBJ1-4 | TRBV30 | TRBD1 | TGTGCCTGGAGCAACACAGGGGGCAACGAAAAACTGTTTTTT | CAWSNTGGNEKLFF
few | TRBJ2-2 | TRBV4-1 | NA | TGCGCCAGCAGTCTAACCGGGGAGCTGTTTTTT | CASSLTGELFF
NA | TRBJ2-2 | TRBV9 | TRBD2 | TGTGTCAGCAGCGTAGTTGGACTAGCGGGAACGAACACCGGGGAGCTGTTTTTT | CVSSVVGLAGTNTGELFF
NA | TRBJ1-4 | TRBV4-2 | NA | TGTGCCAGCAGCCAAGCGGGGGGTGGGAATGAAAAACTGTTTTTT | CASSQAGGGNEKLFF
few | TRBJ1-1 | TRBV5-1 | NA | TGCGCCAGCTACAGTGGGGGTTGGGGGGACACTGAAGCTTTCTTT | CASYSGGWGDTEAFF
NA | TRBJ1-5 | TRBV27 | NA | TGTGCCAGCAGTTTTCAGGGTCTTAATCAGCCCCAGCATTTT | CASSFQGLNQPQHF
NA | TRBJ2-7 | TRBV7-2 | TRBD2 | TGTGCCAGCAGCTTAGACTTAGCGGGAGGCTCCTACGAGCAGTACTTC | CASSLDLAGGSYEQYF
NA | TRBJ2-5 | TRBV5-5 | NA | TGTGCCAGCTCCAAAAGGGAGACCCAGTACTTC | CASSKRETQYF
few | TRBJ1-2 | TRBV4-1 | TRBD1 | TGCGCCAGCAATTATAACCCGAGACAGGGACCGGACTATGGCTACACCTTC | CASNYNPRQGPDYGYTF
few | TRBJ2-6 | TRBV6-1 | TRBD2 | TGTGCCATCCGCCCGGGGGGCTCTGGGGCCAACGTCCTGACTTTC | CAIRPGGSGANVLTF